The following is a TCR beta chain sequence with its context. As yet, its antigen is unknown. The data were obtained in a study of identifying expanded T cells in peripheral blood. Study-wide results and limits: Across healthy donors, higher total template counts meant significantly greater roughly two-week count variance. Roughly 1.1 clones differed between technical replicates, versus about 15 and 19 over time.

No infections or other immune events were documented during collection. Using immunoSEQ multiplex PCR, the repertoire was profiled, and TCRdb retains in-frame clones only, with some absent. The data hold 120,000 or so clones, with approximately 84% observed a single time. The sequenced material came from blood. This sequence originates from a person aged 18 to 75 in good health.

As DNA, the CDR3 is TGCAGCGTGGAGACAGGGTCAGGAGGAAACACCATATATTTT. Amino acids: CSVETGSGGNTIYF. The genes are TRBV29-1 and TRBJ1-3; TRBD1 matches at 7 bases. Germline CDR1 and CDR2: SQVTM and ANQGSEA. The V and J ends lost 6 bases and 4 bases, in that order; junction bases with no gene match: 9. The CDR3 sequence is 14 residues long.